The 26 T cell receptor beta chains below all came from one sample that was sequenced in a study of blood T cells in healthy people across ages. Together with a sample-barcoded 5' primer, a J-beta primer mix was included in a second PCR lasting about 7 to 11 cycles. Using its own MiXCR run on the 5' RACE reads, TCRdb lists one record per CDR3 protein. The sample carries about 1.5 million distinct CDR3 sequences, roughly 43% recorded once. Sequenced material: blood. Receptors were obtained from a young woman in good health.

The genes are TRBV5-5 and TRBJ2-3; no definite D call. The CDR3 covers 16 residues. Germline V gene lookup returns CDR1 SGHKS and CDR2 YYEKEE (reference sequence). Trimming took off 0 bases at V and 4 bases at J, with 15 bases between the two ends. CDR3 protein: CASSLARATGADTQYF. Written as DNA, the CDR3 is TGTGCCAGCAGCTTGGCCCGAGCCACGGGTGCAGATACGCAGTATTTT.

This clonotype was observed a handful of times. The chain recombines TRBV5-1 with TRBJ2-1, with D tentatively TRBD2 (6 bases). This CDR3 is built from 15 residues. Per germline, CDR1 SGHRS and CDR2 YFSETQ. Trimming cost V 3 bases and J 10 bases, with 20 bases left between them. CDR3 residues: CASSSGLALGSEQFF. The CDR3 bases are TGCGCCAGCAGCTCGGGACTCGCTCTCGGGAGCGAGCAGTTCTTC.

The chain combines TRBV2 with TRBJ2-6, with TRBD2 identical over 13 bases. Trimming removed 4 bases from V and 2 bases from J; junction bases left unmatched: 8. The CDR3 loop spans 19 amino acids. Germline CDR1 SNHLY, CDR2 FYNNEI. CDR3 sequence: CASSGGTSGVIAGANVLTF. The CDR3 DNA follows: TGTGCCAGCAGTGGAGGGACTAGCGGGGTTATAGCTGGGGCCAACGTCCTGACTTTC.

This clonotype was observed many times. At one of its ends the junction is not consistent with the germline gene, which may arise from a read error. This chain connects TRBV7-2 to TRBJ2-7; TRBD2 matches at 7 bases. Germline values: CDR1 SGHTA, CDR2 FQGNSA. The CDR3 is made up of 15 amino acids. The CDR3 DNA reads TGCGCCAGCAGCTTCTCTAGCGGAGGCACCTACGAGCAGTACTTC. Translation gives CASSFSSGGTYEQYF.

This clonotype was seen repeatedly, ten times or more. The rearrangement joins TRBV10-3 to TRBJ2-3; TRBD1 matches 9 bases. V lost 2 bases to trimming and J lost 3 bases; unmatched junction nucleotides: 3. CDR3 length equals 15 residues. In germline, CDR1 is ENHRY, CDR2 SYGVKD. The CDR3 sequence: CAISEMGQGTDTQYF. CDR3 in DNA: TGTGCCATCAGTGAGATGGGACAGGGAACAGATACGCAGTATTTT.

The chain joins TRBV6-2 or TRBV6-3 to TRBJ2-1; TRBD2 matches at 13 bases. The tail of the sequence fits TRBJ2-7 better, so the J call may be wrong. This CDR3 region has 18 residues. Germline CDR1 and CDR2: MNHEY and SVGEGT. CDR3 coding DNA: TGTGCCAGCAGAAGACTAGCGGGAGGTCCAAGCTCCTACAATGAGCAGTACTTC. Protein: CASRRLAGGPSSYNEQYF.

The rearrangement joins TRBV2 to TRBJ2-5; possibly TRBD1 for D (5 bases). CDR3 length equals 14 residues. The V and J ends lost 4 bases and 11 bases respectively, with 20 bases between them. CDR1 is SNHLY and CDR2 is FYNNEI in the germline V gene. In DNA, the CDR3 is TGTGCCAGCAGTGGAGCCATAACGGACAATGAGCAGTACTTC. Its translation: CASSGAITDNEQYF. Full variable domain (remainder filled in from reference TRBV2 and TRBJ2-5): EPEVTQTPSHQVTQMGQEVILRCVPISNHLYFYWYRQILGQKVEFLVSFYNNEISEKSEIFDDQFSVERPDGSNFTLKIRSTKLEDSAMYFCASSGAITDNEQYFGPGTRLLVL.

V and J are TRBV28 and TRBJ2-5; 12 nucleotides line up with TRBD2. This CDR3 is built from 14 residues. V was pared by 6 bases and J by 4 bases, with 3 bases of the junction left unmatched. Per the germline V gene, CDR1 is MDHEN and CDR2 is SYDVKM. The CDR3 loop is CASRQGLAGETQYF. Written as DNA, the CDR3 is TGTGCCAGCAGACAGGGACTAGCGGGAGAGACCCAGTACTTC.

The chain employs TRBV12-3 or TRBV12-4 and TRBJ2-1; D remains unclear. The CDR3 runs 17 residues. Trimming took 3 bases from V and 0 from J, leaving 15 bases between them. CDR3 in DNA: TGTGCCAGCAGTTTTTCTTGGTCCATCTACTCCTACAATGAGCAGTTCTTC. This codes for CASSFSWSIYSYNEQFF.

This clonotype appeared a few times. The CDR3 DNA reads as TGTGCCAGCAGCCCCAGGGTTCTCGAGGCCAACGTCCTGACTTTC. It codes for CASSPRVLEANVLTF. The chain has TRBV5-5 and TRBJ2-6, with D perhaps TRBD1 (5 bases). V dropped 4 bases and J dropped 6 bases, with 14 bases sitting between them. Germline CDR1 SGHKS, CDR2 YYEKEE (reference sequence). This CDR3 comprises 15 residues.

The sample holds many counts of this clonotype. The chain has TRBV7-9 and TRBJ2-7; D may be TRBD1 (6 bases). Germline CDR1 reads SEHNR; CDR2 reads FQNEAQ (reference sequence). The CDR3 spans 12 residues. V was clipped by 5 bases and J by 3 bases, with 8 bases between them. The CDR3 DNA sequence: TGTGCCAGCAGCAAGGACAGCTACGAGCAGTACTTC. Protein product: CASSKDSYEQYF. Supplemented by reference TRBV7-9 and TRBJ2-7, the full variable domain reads DTGVSQNPRHKITKRGQNVTFRCDPISEHNRLYWYRQTLGQGPEFLTYFQNEAQLEKSRLLSDRFSAERPKGSFSTLEIQRTEQGDSAMYLCASSKDSYEQYFGPGTRLTVT.

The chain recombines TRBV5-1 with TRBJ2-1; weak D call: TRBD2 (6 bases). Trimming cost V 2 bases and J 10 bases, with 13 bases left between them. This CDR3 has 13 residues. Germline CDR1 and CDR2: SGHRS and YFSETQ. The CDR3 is CASSLISGSEQFF. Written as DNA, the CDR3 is TGCGCCAGCAGCTTAATAAGCGGGTCCGAGCAGTTCTTC.

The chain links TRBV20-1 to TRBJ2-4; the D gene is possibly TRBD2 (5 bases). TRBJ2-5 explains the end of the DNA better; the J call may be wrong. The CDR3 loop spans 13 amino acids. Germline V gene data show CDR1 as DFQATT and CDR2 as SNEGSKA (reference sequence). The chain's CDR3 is CSALSEGGETQYF. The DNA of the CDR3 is TGCAGTGCACTCAGCGAAGGAGGAGAGACCCAGTACTTC.

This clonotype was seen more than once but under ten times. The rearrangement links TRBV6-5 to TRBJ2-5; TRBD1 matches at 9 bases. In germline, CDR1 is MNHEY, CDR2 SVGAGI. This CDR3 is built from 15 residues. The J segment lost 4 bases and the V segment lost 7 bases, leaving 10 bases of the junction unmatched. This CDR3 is CASTLQGAGLETQYF. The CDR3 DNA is TGTGCCAGCACGCTACAGGGGGCAGGTTTAGAGACCCAGTACTTC.

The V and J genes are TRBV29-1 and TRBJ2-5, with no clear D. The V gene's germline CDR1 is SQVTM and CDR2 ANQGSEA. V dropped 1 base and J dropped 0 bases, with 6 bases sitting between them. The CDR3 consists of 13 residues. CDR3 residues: CSVEASNQETQYF. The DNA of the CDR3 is TGCAGCGTTGAAGCTAGTAACCAAGAGACCCAGTACTTC.

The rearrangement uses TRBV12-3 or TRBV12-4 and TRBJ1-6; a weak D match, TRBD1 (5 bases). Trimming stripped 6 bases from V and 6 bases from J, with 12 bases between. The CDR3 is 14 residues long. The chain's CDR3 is CASSPTAINSPLHF. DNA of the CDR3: TGTGCCAGCAGCCCGACAGCTATTAATTCACCCCTCCACTTT.

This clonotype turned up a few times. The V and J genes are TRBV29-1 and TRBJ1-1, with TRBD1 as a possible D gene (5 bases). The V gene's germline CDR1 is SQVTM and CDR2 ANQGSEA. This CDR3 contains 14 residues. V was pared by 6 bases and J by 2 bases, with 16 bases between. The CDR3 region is CSVSPVRGNTEAFF. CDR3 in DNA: TGCAGCGTAAGCCCGGTTAGGGGAAACACTGAAGCTTTCTTT. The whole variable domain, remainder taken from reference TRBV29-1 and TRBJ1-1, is SAVISQKPSRDICQRGTSLTIQCQVDSQVTMMFWYRQQPGQSLTLIATANQGSEATYESGFVIDKFPISRPNLTFSTLTVSNMSPEDSSIYLCSVSPVRGNTEAFFGQGTRLTVV.

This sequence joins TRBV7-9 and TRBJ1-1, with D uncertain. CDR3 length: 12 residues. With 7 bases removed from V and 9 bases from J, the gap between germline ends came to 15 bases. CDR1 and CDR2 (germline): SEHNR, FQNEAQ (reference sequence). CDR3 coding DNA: TGTGCCAGCACCCCGAACACGATTAAAGCTTTCTTT. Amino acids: CASTPNTIKAFF. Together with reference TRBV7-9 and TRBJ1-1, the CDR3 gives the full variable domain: DTGVSQNPRHKITKRGQNVTFRCDPISEHNRLYWYRQTLGQGPEFLTYFQNEAQLEKSRLLSDRFSAERPKGSFSTLEIQRTEQGDSAMYLCASTPNTIKAFFGQGTRLTVV.

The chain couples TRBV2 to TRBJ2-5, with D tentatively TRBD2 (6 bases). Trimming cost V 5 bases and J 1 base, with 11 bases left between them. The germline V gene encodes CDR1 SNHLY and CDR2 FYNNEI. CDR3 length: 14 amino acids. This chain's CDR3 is CASSFLTSQETQYF. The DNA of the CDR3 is TGTGCCAGCAGTTTCCTGACTAGCCAAGAGACCCAGTACTTC.

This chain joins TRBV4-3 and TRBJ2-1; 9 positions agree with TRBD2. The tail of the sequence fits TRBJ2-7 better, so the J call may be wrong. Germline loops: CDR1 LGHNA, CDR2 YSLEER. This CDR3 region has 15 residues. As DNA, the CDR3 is TGCGCCAGCAGCCAAGATCCCAGCGGGAGGAATGAGCAGTACTTC. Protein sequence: CASSQDPSGRNEQYF.

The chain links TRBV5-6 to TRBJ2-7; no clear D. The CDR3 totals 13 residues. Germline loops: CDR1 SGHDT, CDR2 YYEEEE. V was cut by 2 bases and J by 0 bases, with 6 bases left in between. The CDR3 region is CASSFFNSYEQYF. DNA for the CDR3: TGTGCCAGCAGCTTCTTTAACTCCTACGAGCAGTACTTC.

CDR3 sequence (DNA): TGCAGTGCTAGCAGACTAGCGGGAGGTACAGAGACCCAGTACTTC. Encoded protein: CSASRLAGGTETQYF. V is TRBV20-1 and J is TRBJ2-5; 13 bases are a match to TRBD2. Germline V gene sequence: CDR1 DFQATT, CDR2 SNEGSKA (reference sequence). The V gene end was trimmed by 3 bases and the J gene end by 4 bases; junction bases not matched to a gene: 5. The CDR3 is made up of 15 amino acids.

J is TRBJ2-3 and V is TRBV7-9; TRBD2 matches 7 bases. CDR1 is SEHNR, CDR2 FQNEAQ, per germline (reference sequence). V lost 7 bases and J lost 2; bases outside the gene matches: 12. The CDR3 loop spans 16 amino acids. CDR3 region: CASTFGREIDTDTQYF. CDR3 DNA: TGTGCCAGCACCTTTGGGCGGGAGATTGACACAGATACGCAGTATTTT.

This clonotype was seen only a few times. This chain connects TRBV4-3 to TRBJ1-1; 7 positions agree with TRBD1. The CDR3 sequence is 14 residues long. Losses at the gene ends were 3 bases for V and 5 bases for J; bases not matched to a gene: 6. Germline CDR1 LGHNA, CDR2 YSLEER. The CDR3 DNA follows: TGCGCCAGCAGCCATGACAGGGCTGGGACTGAAGCTTTCTTT. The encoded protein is CASSHDRAGTEAFF.

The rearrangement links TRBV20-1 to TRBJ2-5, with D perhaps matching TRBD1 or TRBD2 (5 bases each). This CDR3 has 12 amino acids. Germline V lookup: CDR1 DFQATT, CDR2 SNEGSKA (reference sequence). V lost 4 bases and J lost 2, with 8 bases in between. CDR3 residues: CSAKWGQETQYF. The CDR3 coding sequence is TGCAGTGCTAAGTGGGGGCAAGAGACCCAGTACTTC.

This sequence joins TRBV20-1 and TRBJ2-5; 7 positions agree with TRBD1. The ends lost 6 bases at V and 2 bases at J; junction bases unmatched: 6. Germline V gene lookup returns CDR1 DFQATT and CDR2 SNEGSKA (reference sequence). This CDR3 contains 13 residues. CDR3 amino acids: CSASKGAQETQYF. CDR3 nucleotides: TGCAGTGCGAGCAAGGGGGCTCAAGAGACCCAGTACTTC.